The source of this T cell receptor (beta chain) is a study of CD8+CD57+ T cells in acquired aplastic anemia. The overall study: Sorted CD4+ and CD8+ cells gave an average of about 3 ug of DNA.

All sequencing subjects had displayed CD8+CD57+ cell expansion on flow cytometry. The cohort consisted entirely of patients having severe acquired aplastic anemia. Notes on the study in general: Significance was not reached for CD8+ Simpson's diversity between patients and controls.

Note on this clonotype: Its specificity is not known.

Genomic DNA templated the TCR beta VDJ and CDR3 profiling. TCRdb independently ran MiXCR on the reads; one entry per CDR3 protein. The sample lists about 180,000 distinct CDR3 sequences, 45% to 60% occurring once. This TCR was sampled from a human donor with aplastic anemia. The sample was sorted CD4+, CD8+, or CD8+CD57+ T cells (not recorded which) from PBMCs.

CDR3 bases: TGTGCCAGCAGTTACTCGATACCGACTAGCGGGGGGCCGCGAGATACGCAGTATTTT. Amino acid sequence: CASSYSIPTSGGPRDTQYF. The rearrangement joins TRBV6-2 or TRBV6-3 to TRBJ2-3; 13 bases line up with TRBD2. Losses at the gene ends were 0 bases for V and 5 bases for J; bases not matched to a gene: 11. This CDR3 has 19 residues. The germline CDR1 and CDR2 sequences are MNHEY and SVGEGT.